A selection of T cell receptor beta chains follows, all from one sample in a study of OX40 agonist ivuxolimab in advanced cancers. Here immunoSEQ multiplex PCR was the method, and the copy in TCRdb shows in-frame clones only, minus some. The table has fewer than 60,000 clones, approximately 80% seen once. The sample in question was CD4+ or CD8+ T cells sorted from blood, obtained in a trial of the OX40 agonist ivuxolimab. The receptors derive from an adult with an advanced solid tumor such as melanoma, head and neck, liver or kidney cancer. Both conserved end residues are part of each CDR3. The D gene is left open where the match is weak. Size values are once, few and many counts, or a class for expanded clones, and some rows have none.

J: TRBJ2-7
V: TRBV7-2
D: NA
size: NA
CDR3: CASTRGGQGSYEQYF
DNA: TGTGCCAGCACCCGGGGGGGACAGGGTTCCTACGAGCAGTACTTC

J: TRBJ1-5
V: TRBV6-6
D: TRBD1
size: NA
CDR3: CASSRQGGRGQPQHF
DNA: TGTGCCAGCAGCCGACAGGGAGGGAGGGGGCAGCCCCAGCATTTT

J: TRBJ2-6
V: TRBV2
D: TRBD1
size: NA
CDR3: CASSGRTGLGGANVLTF
DNA: TGTGCCAGCAGTGGGCGGACAGGACTGGGCGGGGCCAACGTCCTGACTTTC

J: TRBJ2-1
V: TRBV6-5
D: NA
size: NA
CDR3: CASSPPLGGDGEQFF
DNA: TGTGCCAGCAGCCCTCCCTTAGGGGGAGATGGAGAGCAGTTCTTC

J: TRBJ1-5
V: TRBV6-6
D: NA
size: NA
CDR3: CASSSPGLSNQPQHF
DNA: TGTGCCAGCAGTTCACCCGGACTTTCGAATCAGCCCCAGCATTTT

J: TRBJ1-5
V: TRBV29-1
D: NA
size: NA
CDR3: CSVGNGNQPQHF
DNA: TGCAGCGTGGGGAATGGCAATCAGCCCCAGCATTTT

J: TRBJ1-4
V: TRBV7-7
D: TRBD1
size: few
CDR3: CASSSGTANEKLFF
DNA: TGTGCCAGCAGCTCCGGGACAGCTAATGAAAAACTGTTTTTT

J: TRBJ2-1
V: TRBV21-1
D: NA
size: NA
CDR3: CASSCFLLASREYNEQFF
DNA: TGTGCCAGCAGCTGTTTCTTACTAGCGTCAAGGGAATACAATGAGCAGTTCTTC

J: TRBJ2-1
V: TRBV28
D: NA
size: NA
CDR3: CASSLTPLNEQFF
DNA: TGTGCCAGCAGTTTGACCCCGCTCAATGAGCAGTTCTTC

J: TRBJ2-5
V: TRBV18
D: NA
size: NA
CDR3: CASSPIAQEGETQYF
DNA: TGTGCCAGCTCACCAATAGCACAGGAAGGAGAGACCCAGTACTTC

J: TRBJ1-4
V: TRBV23-1
D: NA
size: NA
CDR3: CASSQYCGREKLFF
DNA: TGCGCCAGCAGTCAATATTGTGGACGTGAAAAACTGTTTTTT

J: TRBJ2-5
V: TRBV5-1
D: TRBD1
size: NA
CDR3: CASSIRTGFKTQYF
DNA: TGCGCCAGCAGCATACGGACAGGGTTCAAGACCCAGTACTTC

J: TRBJ2-7
V: TRBV6-5
D: NA
size: NA
CDR3: CASSFPTGVYEQYF
DNA: TGTGCCAGCAGTTTCCCCACCGGGGTCTACGAGCAGTACTTC

J: TRBJ1-1
V: TRBV9
D: TRBD1
size: NA
CDR3: CASSPLRAGGGTEAFF
DNA: TGTGCCAGCAGCCCCCTCCGGGCAGGGGGAGGAACTGAAGCTTTCTTT

J: TRBJ2-7
V: TRBV11-1
D: NA
size: NA
CDR3: CASSFTGAGNYEQYF
DNA: TGTGCCAGCAGCTTTACAGGGGCGGGGAATTACGAGCAGTACTTC

J: TRBJ2-2
V: TRBV28
D: NA
size: once
CDR3: CASSLPGRGLYTGELFF
DNA: TGTGCCAGCAGTTTACCCGGCCGGGGCCTCTACACCGGGGAGCTGTTTTTT

J: TRBJ2-7
V: TRBV28
D: TRBD1
size: once
CDR3: CASSLTGTVTYEQYF
DNA: TGTGCCAGCAGTTTAACCGGGACAGTAACCTACGAGCAGTACTTC

J: TRBJ1-1
V: TRBV5-6
D: TRBD1
size: once
CDR3: CASSFRGQGGKQGAFF
DNA: TGTGCCAGCAGCTTCCGCGGACAGGGAGGAAAACAGGGAGCTTTCTTT

J: TRBJ1-3
V: TRBV5-4
D: NA
size: once
CDR3: CASSRTGLHSGNTIYF
DNA: TGTGCCAGCAGCCGAACGGGACTCCACTCTGGAAACACCATATATTTT

J: TRBJ1-5
V: TRBV30
D: TRBD1
size: NA
CDR3: CAWSAYTTHRDRGNQPQHF
DNA: TGTGCCTGGAGTGCATACACCACCCACCGGGACAGGGGCAATCAGCCCCAGCATTTT

J: TRBJ2-4
V: TRBV11-3
D: NA
size: NA
CDR3: CASSLHRLLAKNIQYF
DNA: TGTGCCAGCAGCTTACACAGGTTACTAGCCAAAAACATTCAGTACTTC

J: TRBJ1-1
V: TRBV4-1
D: NA
size: once
CDR3: CASSQEGFPGRNTEAFF
DNA: TGCGCCAGCAGCCAAGAAGGATTCCCAGGGAGGAACACTGAAGCTTTCTTT

J: TRBJ2-5
V: TRBV10-2
D: TRBD2
size: NA
CDR3: CASSGLAGGETQYF
DNA: TGCGCCAGCAGTGGACTAGCGGGAGGAGAGACCCAGTACTTC

J: TRBJ1-5
V: TRBV28
D: NA
size: NA
CDR3: CASSSHSAGSNQPQHF
DNA: TGTGCCAGCAGTTCTCACAGCGCCGGTAGCAATCAGCCCCAGCATTTT

J: TRBJ2-7
V: TRBV19
D: TRBD1
size: NA
CDR3: CASSLQGRPVHEQYF
DNA: TGTGCCAGTAGTTTACAGGGGCGGCCCGTCCACGAGCAGTACTTC

J: TRBJ2-7
V: TRBV10-1
D: TRBD1
size: medium-sized
CDR3: CASSDDRALSEQYF
DNA: TGCGCCAGCAGTGATGACAGGGCGCTTTCCGAGCAGTACTTC

J: TRBJ1-5
V: TRBV19
D: NA
size: NA
CDR3: CASTRTVPFLQPQHF
DNA: TGTGCCAGTACTCGGACAGTCCCTTTTTTGCAGCCCCAGCATTTT

J: TRBJ2-7
V: TRBV7-2
D: TRBD2
size: NA
CDR3: CASRDRGLAGGNEQYF
DNA: TGTGCCAGCAGAGACCGGGGCCTAGCGGGAGGGAACGAGCAGTACTTC

J: TRBJ2-3
V: TRBV5-1
D: NA
size: once
CDR3: CASSRTVERTSTDTQYF
DNA: TGCGCCAGCAGCCGCACCGTGGAGAGAACTAGCACAGATACGCAGTATTTT

J: TRBJ2-7
V: TRBV20-1
D: NA
size: NA
CDR3: CSASLEGVGYF
DNA: TGCAGTGCTAGCCTCGAGGGTGTAGGCTACTTC

J: TRBJ1-1
V: TRBV19
D: NA
size: once
CDR3: CATAAGRTEAFF
DNA: TGTGCCACCGCCGCGGGGAGGACTGAAGCTTTCTTT

J: TRBJ1-4
V: TRBV7-6
D: TRBD1
size: NA
CDR3: CASSLSGGQGKAKLFF
DNA: TGTGCCAGCAGCCTGTCAGGGGGACAGGGGAAGGCAAAACTGTTTTTT

J: TRBJ1-1
V: TRBV28
D: NA
size: NA
CDR3: CASKQGEAFF
DNA: TGTGCCAGCAAGCAGGGGGAAGCTTTCTTT

J: TRBJ2-2
V: TRBV9
D: NA
size: NA
CDR3: CASSVVPDNTGELFF
DNA: TGTGCCAGCAGCGTAGTTCCCGATAACACCGGGGAGCTGTTTTTT

J: TRBJ2-2
V: TRBV15
D: TRBD1
size: NA
CDR3: CATSSYGTANTGELFF
DNA: TGTGCCACCAGCAGTTATGGGACAGCCAACACCGGGGAGCTGTTTTTT

J: TRBJ1-1
V: TRBV29-1
D: NA
size: few
CDR3: CSVVQGWGAFF
DNA: TGCAGCGTTGTACAGGGATGGGGAGCTTTCTTT

J: TRBJ1-2
V: TRBV5-1
D: NA
size: NA
CDR3: CASSLGPNYGYTF
DNA: TGCGCCAGCAGCCTCGGACCCAACTATGGCTACACCTTC

J: TRBJ1-2
V: TRBV7-9
D: NA
size: NA
CDR3: CASSLTGPNYGYTF
DNA: TGTGCCAGCAGTCTTACAGGGCCTAACTATGGCTACACCTTC

J: TRBJ1-1
V: TRBV21-1
D: NA
size: NA
CDR3: CASPYRPRNTEAFF
DNA: TGTGCCAGCCCCTACCGACCACGTAACACTGAAGCTTTCTTT